This T cell receptor (beta chain) was retrieved from a study of T cell repertoires in cytomegalovirus infection (dated by TCRdb to the late 2010s). Notes on the research overall: Peptide stimulations targeted recently identified HLA-C-restricted CMV epitopes, whose presentation resists viral immunomodulation, together with well-studied HLA-B-restricted epitopes. Donor HLA type was relevant to the analysis, as public TCR beta signatures indicated carriage of CMV infection together with the matching HLA type. The paper's findings and limits, for the study overall: The ex vivo response was dominated by HLA-C-restricted CMV-specific TCR beta clonotypes, which also provided the single most frequent clonotype in two of eight donors. In both this cohort and an independent roughly 350-donor cohort, the cumulative frequency of public TCR beta family members distinguished carriers of CMV infection plus the relevant HLA type.

Taken with the paper, the label for treatment or condition translates to: in vitro stimulation with specific CMV peptide epitopes to enrich CMV-specific T cells. A note on this clonotype: It has no known antigen specificity. No much larger clone is present one base from it, and per-base qualities are unavailable.

Counted from cysteine to phenylalanine, this CDR3 has 17 amino acids. Of the read, only the CDR3 DNA is kept; its 51 bases are in frame from base 1. Cut back by 2 bases and 6 bases, the V and J ends lie 17 bases apart. The germline V gene (reference sequence) gives CDR1 as MNHNY and CDR2 as SVGAGI. The listed sequencing device is Illumina HiSeq 1500. Through fastp at Q25 and MiXCR, TCRdb rebuilt clones from the public reads, retaining in-frame beta chains. Identical CDR3 protein sequences are pooled into one entry, listed with their most common genes and DNA. This sample gives about 900,000 distinct CDR3 sequences in total; roughly 30% of them show up just once. Of the sample, 13% is held by the ten largest clones.

The sample was cultured CD8+ T cells from PBMCs, taken from culture after CMV antigen stimulation. This chain is built from TRBV6-6 and TRBJ1-6, with a weak D call of TRBD1 (6 bases match). The sequence was collected from a human donor in good health (CMV status not recorded). Some clones in this sample may be carry-over from other donors' samples. The base sequence is TGTGCCAGCAGTTACGATGCGAGGGGGGATAGTAATTCACCCCTCCACTTT. Its translation is CASSYDARGDSNSPLHF.